These 17 T cell receptor beta chains came from one sample sequenced in a study of Graves' ophthalmopathy and Graves' hyperthyroidism. Researchers took RNA transcripts and amplified TCR beta CDR3 regions from them. Second-round multiplex PCR came after a first-round RT-PCR that employed HTBI primers. TCRdb independently ran MiXCR on the multiplex PCR reads; one entry per CDR3 protein. Among 650,000 to 800,000 distinct CDR3 sequences, 35% to 45% were seen once, and the ten largest hold roughly 3%. The sequenced material came from peripheral blood. Receptors originate from an adult man with Graves' ophthalmopathy.

Notes on this clonotype: One end of the junction is discordant with germline, which a read error may explain. V gene TRBV10-3 combines with J gene TRBJ1-5; TRBD1 might be the D (5 bases). The germline V gene has CDR1 ENHRY and CDR2 SYGVKD. There are 16 residues in the CDR3. The CDR3 reads CASSYSGEGIYQPQHF. As DNA, the CDR3 is TGTGCCAGCAGTTACTCCGGGGAGGGGATATATCAGCCCCAGCATTTT.

The J gene is TRBJ2-3, the V gene TRBV5-6, with TRBD2 matching 9 bases. CDR3 size: 16 residues. Germline V CDR1 and CDR2: SGHDT, YYEEEE. Trimming at V came to 0 bases and at J to 3 bases, leaving 5 bases not matched to a gene. The CDR3 loop is CASSLVSGSGTDTQYF. CDR3 sequence (DNA): TGTGCCAGCAGCTTGGTTAGCGGGAGTGGGACAGATACGCAGTATTTT.

The chain uses TRBV19 and TRBJ2-3; D is perhaps TRBD2 (6 bases). Germline lookup yields CDR1 LNHDA and CDR2 SQIVND (reference sequence). The CDR3 runs to 14 residues. Trimming took off 1 base at V and 8 bases at J, with 13 bases between the two ends. The CDR3 DNA is TGTGCCAGTAGTATAGCAGGCGGGACTGGTACGCAGTATTTT. Translating it yields CASSIAGGTGTQYF. The whole variable domain, filled in from reference TRBV19 and TRBJ2-3, reads DGGITQSPKYLFRKEGQNVTLSCEQNLNHDAMYWYRQDPGQGLRLIYYSQIVNDFQKGDIAEGYSVSREKKESFPLTVTSAQKNPTAFYLCASSIAGGTGTQYFGPGTRLTVL.

CDR3 loop: CATSRDRAGTYQETQYF. CDR3 sequence (DNA): TGTGCCACCAGCAGAGATCGGGCAGGGACATACCAAGAGACCCAGTACTTC. The V gene is TRBV15, the J gene TRBJ2-5; a possible D gene is TRBD1 (6 bases). The CDR3 runs to 17 residues. CDR1 is LNHNV and CDR2 is YYDKDF in the germline V gene (reference sequence). V lost 0 bases to trimming and J lost 0 bases, with 14 bases between them.

This clonotype was counted a few times. The chain joins TRBV9 to TRBJ1-2, with D tentatively TRBD1 (5 bases). This CDR3 has 14 residues. CDR1 and CDR2 from the germline V gene are SGDLS and YYNGEE. V lost 0 bases and J 6 bases, leaving 12 bases between the germline ends. CDR3 protein: CASSVGGPSDGYTF. CDR3 DNA sequence: TGTGCCAGCAGCGTAGGGGGACCTTCGGATGGCTACACCTTC.

Note on this clonotype: This could be a read error, since a much larger clone is one nucleotide away. The CDR3 loop is CASSPGLRRATEAFF. The DNA for the CDR3 is TGTGCCAGCAGCCCGGGACTTAGGAGAGCCACTGAAGCTTTCTTT. The chain links TRBV7-8 to TRBJ1-1, with a possible D match to TRBD1 (5 bases). V lost 5 bases, J lost 4 bases, and 17 bases lay in between. The germline V gene has CDR1 SGHVS and CDR2 FQNEAQ. The CDR3 runs to 15 residues. The full variable domain, its missing parts supplied by reference TRBV7-8 and TRBJ1-1, is GAGVSQSPRYKVAKRGQDVALRCDPISGHVSLFWYQQALGQGPEFLTYFQNEAQLDKSGLPSDRFFAERPEGSVSTLKIQRTQQEDSAVYLCASSPGLRRATEAFFGQGTRLTVV.

This clonotype was counted at least ten times. The CDR3, as DNA: TGCGCCAGCAGCGGGACCCGTCAGGGGTACGGCTACACCTTC. Residues: CASSGTRQGYGYTF. This chain joins TRBV5-1 and TRBJ1-2; D may be TRBD1 (6 bases). CDR1 and CDR2 (germline): SGHRS, YFSETQ. V gave up 4 bases and J gave up 8 bases, with 18 bases separating them. The CDR3 covers 14 residues.

This clonotype was recorded once. The V and J genes are TRBV24-1 and TRBJ2-3; TRBD2 agrees at 9 bases. The length of the CDR3 is 14 residues. Unmatched junction bases numbered 8, after V lost 11 bases and J lost 3 bases. Germline CDR1 and CDR2: KGHDR and SFDVKD. In nucleotides, the CDR3 is TGTGCCAGCAAGCCAGCGGGAGGTACAGATACGCAGTATTTT. Translating gives CASKPAGGTDTQYF.

This clonotype was counted at least ten times. The chain employs TRBV10-3 and TRBJ1-1; TRBD1 matches 10 bases. The V segment lost 10 bases and the J segment 2 bases; nucleotides outside the gene matches: 13. CDR1 is ENHRY, CDR2 SYGVKD, per germline. The CDR3 loop spans 16 amino acids. This chain's CDR3 is CASRADRGQGNTEAFF. CDR3 bases: TGTGCCAGCAGAGCCGACAGGGGGCAAGGCAACACTGAAGCTTTCTTT.

The V call is TRBV12-3 or TRBV12-4, the J call TRBJ1-1, with D possibly being TRBD1 (6 bases). The CDR3 runs 14 residues. The V end was cut by 7 bases, the J end by 4 bases, with 16 bases between. In DNA form, the CDR3 reads TGTGCCAGCACCTGGGGGGGCGGGGGCACTGAAGCTTTCTTT. Amino acids: CASTWGGGGTEAFF.

This rearrangement joins TRBV29-1 to TRBJ2-5; D not certain. The germline V gene encodes CDR1 SQVTM and CDR2 ANQGSEA. Trimming stripped 8 bases from V and 5 bases from J, with 15 bases between. The CDR3 extends over 12 amino acids. CDR3 region: CSLVGSRETQYF. DNA for the CDR3: TGCAGCTTAGTGGGGTCAAGGGAGACCCAGTACTTC.

The rearrangement joins TRBV19 to TRBJ2-2, with D tentatively TRBD1 (5 bases). V was pared by 1 base and J by 2 bases, with 8 bases between. Germline V gene data show CDR1 as LNHDA and CDR2 as SQIVND (reference sequence). CDR3 length: 15 residues. CDR3 residues: CASSIGDRNTGELFF. The CDR3 region has the DNA TGTGCCAGTAGTATAGGCGACAGAAACACCGGGGAGCTGTTTTTT.

This clonotype was observed at least ten times. The chain combines TRBV29-1 with TRBJ1-1, with unresolved D. In germline, CDR1 is SQVTM, CDR2 ANQGSEA. The CDR3 loop spans 12 amino acids. The ends were cut back, 8 bases at V and 0 bases at J, with 10 bases in the middle. The CDR3: CSIGLMNTEAFF. CDR3 DNA sequence: TGCAGCATCGGGTTAATGAACACTGAAGCTTTCTTT.

This clonotype was picked up many times. The rearrangement joins TRBV2 to TRBJ1-5; D might be TRBD1 (6 bases). V lost 6 bases and J 3 bases, leaving 9 bases between the germline ends. Germline CDR1 SNHLY, CDR2 FYNNEI. This CDR3 is 13 amino acids long. Written as DNA, the CDR3 is TGTGCCAGCAGCACAGGGCACAATCAGCCCCAGCATTTT. It specifies CASSTGHNQPQHF.

This clonotype was counted at least ten times. The chain recombines TRBV4-1 with TRBJ1-1; 7 nucleotides line up with TRBD1. Germline CDR1 reads MGHRA; CDR2 reads YSYEKL. V was pared by 1 base and J by 1 base, with 3 bases of the junction left unmatched. The CDR3 is 15 amino acids. Here the CDR3 DNA reads TGCGCCAGCAGCCAAGCGGGACAGCGGAACACTGAAGCTTTCTTT. It yields the protein CASSQAGQRNTEAFF.

This chain links TRBV20-1 with TRBJ2-5, with D perhaps being TRBD1 or TRBD2 (5 bases each). The germline V and J ends were trimmed by 3 bases and 9 bases, with 17 bases remaining between them. The CDR3 has 13 amino acids. Germline values: CDR1 DFQATT, CDR2 SNEGSKA (reference sequence). CDR3 sequence (DNA): TGCAGTGCTAGGGGGGAAACGGATCAGCCCCAGTACTTC. The encoded protein is CSARGETDQPQYF.

The chain uses TRBV19 and TRBJ1-6; TRBD1 matches at 7 bases. J lost 7 bases, V lost 6 bases, and 3 bases had no gene match. The germline V gene encodes CDR1 LNHDA and CDR2 SQIVND (reference sequence). The CDR3 totals 13 residues. The CDR3 reads CASRGQKNSPLHF. For the CDR3, the DNA is TGTGCCAGTAGGGGACAGAAGAATTCACCCCTCCACTTT.